Listed below are T cell receptor beta chains from one sample, sequenced in a study of T cells in localized non-small cell lung cancer. Sequencing used immunoSEQ multiplex PCR; TCRdb keeps in-frame clones, though not all of them. The sample includes 25,000 to 35,000 clones, around three quarters of them seen just once. The material sequenced was peripheral blood, taken before any cancer treatment. The source is a male donor at least 60 years old with stage III squamous cell lung carcinoma. Each CDR3 is given with its conserved first and last residue. The D gene is left open where the match is weak. Rows may omit the clone size; those that give it use once, few, many or a size class.

clone_size	v_call	d_call	j_call	cdr3_nt	cdr3_aa
NA	TRBV4-3	NA	TRBJ2-5	TGCGCCAGCAGCCGTGGGGCCAGCCGCCAAGAGACCCAGTACTTC	CASSRGASRQETQYF
NA	TRBV4-2	NA	TRBJ2-1	TGTGCCAGCAGCCAAGATCTAACAGGTTCTTACAATGAGCAGTTCTTC	CASSQDLTGSYNEQFF
once	TRBV27	NA	TRBJ2-3	TGTGCCAGCAGTTTATCTAGCGGTAGAGTTTCAGATACGCAGTATTTT	CASSLSSGRVSDTQYF
NA	TRBV27	TRBD2	TRBJ2-7	TGTGCCAGCAGTCGACAAGCGGGAGGGCCCAGGGACGAGCAGTACTTC	CASSRQAGGPRDEQYF
NA	TRBV5-6	TRBD2	TRBJ2-7	TGTGCCAGCAGCTCCCTCGGGGGGTGGGGAAGAGGCGAGCAGTACTTC	CASSSLGGWGRGEQYF
NA	TRBV28	NA	TRBJ1-5	TGTGCCACCTCCGGGCCGCTGGAGGGACAGCCCCAGCATTTT	CATSGPLEGQPQHF
NA	TRBV5-1	NA	TRBJ1-3	TGCGCCAGCAGCTTCGGGACGGACGGAAACACCATATATTTT	CASSFGTDGNTIYF
NA	TRBV7-9	TRBD1	TRBJ1-3	TGTGCCAGCAGCGAGGGACAGGGCGTAGGAAACACCATATATTTT	CASSEGQGVGNTIYF
NA	TRBV7-9	TRBD1	TRBJ2-7	TGTGCCAGCAGCACGGGACAGGGGACTGGCTCCTACGAGCAGTACTTC	CASSTGQGTGSYEQYF
NA	TRBV2	NA	TRBJ2-5	TGTGCCAGCGCGCAGGGCCAAGAGACCCAGTACTTC	CASAQGQETQYF
NA	TRBV10-3	NA	TRBJ1-1	TGTGCCATCAGGGGGGGTCCGGGACTAAATCAGGAGACTGAAGCTTTCTTT	CAIRGGPGLNQETEAFF
NA	TRBV28	TRBD1	TRBJ1-1	TGTGCCAGCAGTTTAACCACAGGGGCCCCCACTGAAGCTTTCTTT	CASSLTTGAPTEAFF
once	TRBV25-1	NA	TRBJ2-3	TGTGCCAGCAAAGACAGTCTTAGCACAGATACGCAGTATTTT	CASKDSLSTDTQYF
NA	TRBV6-1	TRBD1	TRBJ2-7	TGTGCCAGCACCTACTTAATGGGACAGACTTACGAGCAGTACTTC	CASTYLMGQTYEQYF
few	TRBV19	NA	TRBJ1-1	TGTGCCAGTAGTCTGCGGCCTCCTGAAGCTTTCTTT	CASSLRPPEAFF
NA	TRBV7-2	NA	TRBJ2-1	TGTGCCAGCAGCTCAGTTTTCACTAGAGCCAATGAGCAGTTCTTC	CASSSVFTRANEQFF
NA	TRBV6-1	TRBD1	TRBJ2-1	TGTGCCAGCAGTGAAAAACAGGGGGCCTACAATGAGCAGTTCTTC	CASSEKQGAYNEQFF
few	TRBV5-1	NA	TRBJ2-2	TGCGCCAGCAGAGTTGGAGACACCGGGGAGCTGTTTTTT	CASRVGDTGELFF
few	TRBV4-1	NA	TRBJ2-1	TGCGCCAGCAGCAAAGGAGCGGGTGAGCAGTTCTTC	CASSKGAGEQFF
NA	TRBV7-8	TRBD2	TRBJ2-3	TGTGCCAGCAGCTCCAGCGGGGGCCTCAAGGATACGCAGTATTTT	CASSSSGGLKDTQYF
NA	TRBV5-1	NA	TRBJ2-3	TGCGCCAGCTTAAGGTCCGGGGGCACAGATACGCAGTATTTT	CASLRSGGTDTQYF
once	TRBV9	NA	TRBJ2-7	TGTGCCAGCAGCCCTAGAGGGGGGATAGTCCCCTACGAGCAGTACTTC	CASSPRGGIVPYEQYF
NA	TRBV7-3	TRBD2	TRBJ2-2	TGTGCCAGCAGCCCGGGGACTAGCTCTGGGGAGCTGTTTTTT	CASSPGTSSGELFF
NA	TRBV9	NA	TRBJ1-4	TGTGCCAGCAGCCCCGGAACAGTTGCCGAAAAACTGTTTTTT	CASSPGTVAEKLFF
NA	TRBV7-3	TRBD2	TRBJ2-1	TGTGCCAGCAGCGCGCCCCCTGGGCTAGCGGGGAACAATGAGCAGTTCTTC	CASSAPPGLAGNNEQFF
NA	TRBV5-1	TRBD1	TRBJ2-3	TGCGCCAGCACCGTGGGACAGGGAGAAACAGATACGCAGTATTTT	CASTVGQGETDTQYF
NA	TRBV5-1	NA	TRBJ2-2	TGCGCCAGCAGCCGAGGAACGGGGCCTTACACCGGGGAGCTGTTTTTT	CASSRGTGPYTGELFF
NA	TRBV7-9	NA	TRBJ2-7	TGTGCCAGCAGCTTCTACCCGGCCTACGAGCAGTACTTC	CASSFYPAYEQYF
NA	TRBV28	NA	TRBJ2-7	TGTGCCAGCAGTGCTCGGGTCCACTACGAGCAGTACTTC	CASSARVHYEQYF
NA	TRBV21-1	NA	TRBJ2-7	TGTGCCAGCAGCAAAGGCGGGGGCCCGGACGAGCAGTACTTC	CASSKGGGPDEQYF
once	TRBV28	TRBD2	TRBJ2-1	TGTGCCAGCAGTTCAGTAGCGGGAGGGACCTATGAGCAGTTCTTC	CASSSVAGGTYEQFF
NA	TRBV29-1	TRBD1	TRBJ1-2	TGCAGCGTTGAAGTCGACAGGGGAGGGGGCTACACCTTC	CSVEVDRGGGYTF
NA	TRBV7-2	NA	TRBJ1-2	TGTGCCAGCAGCTTACGGGGGGGACGGAACTATGGCTACACCTTC	CASSLRGGRNYGYTF
NA	TRBV11-1	NA	TRBJ2-3	TGTGCCAGCAGCCCGTCCGACCTCACAGATACGCAGTATTTT	CASSPSDLTDTQYF
few	TRBV7-9	NA	TRBJ2-3	TGTGCCAGCAGCTTAGAATATTACGTTATTGGCGGGAGCACAGATACGCAGTATTTT	CASSLEYYVIGGSTDTQYF
NA	TRBV28	TRBD1	TRBJ1-2	TGTGCCAGCAGTTCAATACGCGACAGGGCAAACTACACCTTC	CASSSIRDRANYTF
NA	TRBV5-6	TRBD1	TRBJ1-1	TGTGCCAGCAGCTGGGACAGGAACACTGAAGCTTTCTTT	CASSWDRNTEAFF
once	TRBV27	NA	TRBJ2-2	TGTGCCAGCAGTTCCATTCCCGGGGAGCTGTTTTTT	CASSSIPGELFF